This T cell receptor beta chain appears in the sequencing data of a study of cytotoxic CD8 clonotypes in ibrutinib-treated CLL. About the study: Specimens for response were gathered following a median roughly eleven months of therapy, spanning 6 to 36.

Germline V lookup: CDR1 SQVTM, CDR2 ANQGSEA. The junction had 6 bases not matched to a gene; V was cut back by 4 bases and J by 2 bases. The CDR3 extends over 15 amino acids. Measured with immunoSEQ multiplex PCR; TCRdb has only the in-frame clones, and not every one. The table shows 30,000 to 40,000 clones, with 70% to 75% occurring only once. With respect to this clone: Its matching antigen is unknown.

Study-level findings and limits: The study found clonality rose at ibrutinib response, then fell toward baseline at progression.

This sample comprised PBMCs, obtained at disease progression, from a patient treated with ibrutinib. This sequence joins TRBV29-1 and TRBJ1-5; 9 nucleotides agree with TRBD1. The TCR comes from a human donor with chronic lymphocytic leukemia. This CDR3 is CSVAQGAERNQPQHF. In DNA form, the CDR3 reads TGCAGCGTTGCACAGGGGGCGGAACGCAATCAGCCCCAGCATTTT.